The 11 T cell receptor beta chains presented below share a single source sample, sequenced in a study of T cell responses to AZD1222 COVID-19 vaccine. The protocol was immunoSEQ multiplex PCR, while the TCRdb copy is restricted to in-frame clones and leaves out a portion. The repertoire has 160,000 or so clones, 85% to 95% of them found once; the top ten carry approximately 1.4%. The sequencing used peripheral blood, collected 28 days after the second AZD1222 dose. The source of these receptors is an adult who received the AZD1222 COVID-19 vaccine.

The V call is TRBV10-3, the J call TRBJ2-3, with D perhaps given as TRBD1 or TRBD2 (5 bases each). There are 13 residues in the CDR3. The germline V gene has CDR1 ENHRY and CDR2 SYGVKD. Trimming pared 9 bases from V and 2 bases from J, leaving 12 bases between. As DNA, the CDR3 is TGTGCCATTCGGGACGAGCACACAGATACGCAGTATTTT. Amino acid sequence: CAIRDEHTDTQYF.

The chain employs TRBV18 and TRBJ2-7; TRBD1 matches 7 bases. The CDR3 spans 14 residues. The junction had 8 bases not matched to a gene; V was cut back by 3 bases and J by 6 bases. Germline V gene data show CDR1 as KGHSH and CDR2 as LQKENI. The CDR3 sequence: CASSPLGGSGEQYF. The CDR3 bases are TGTGCCAGCTCACCGTTAGGGGGCTCGGGCGAGCAGTACTTC.

This clone came up once. This rearrangement joins TRBV6-7 to TRBJ1-2, with D unclear. TRBV6-7 is an open reading frame whose function is uncertain. V was pared by 1 base and J by 4 bases, with 4 bases between. The CDR3 totals 12 residues. CDR3 nucleotides: TGTGCCAGCAGTTACTTGGGCTATGGCTACACCTTC. Its protein product is CASSYLGYGYTF.

This clone was recorded only once. J is TRBJ1-4 and V is TRBV10-1, with TRBD1 identical over 8 bases. V shed 1 base and J 5 bases; nucleotides not matched to a gene: 9. CDR3 length: 17 amino acids. CDR1 is WNHNN and CDR2 is SYGVQD in the germline V gene (reference sequence). CDR3 region: CASSEFRRTGGNEKLFF. In nucleotides, the CDR3 is TGCGCCAGCAGTGAGTTTAGGAGAACAGGGGGAAATGAAAAACTGTTTTTT.

CDR3 amino acids: CASSPPPWSNREGTDTQYF. CDR3 in DNA: TGTGCCAGCAGCCCGCCCCCCTGGTCAAACAGGGAAGGCACAGATACGCAGTATTTT. The chain recombines TRBV5-6 with TRBJ2-3, with D maybe TRBD1 (6 bases). V was cut by 4 bases and J by 1 base, with 25 bases left in between. The CDR3 is 19 amino acids. CDR1 and CDR2 (germline): SGHDT, YYEEEE.

The chain recombines TRBV19 with TRBJ1-1, with 7 bases identical to TRBD1. CDR3 length equals 17 residues. Trimming cost V 4 bases and J 4 bases; bases outside gene matches: 15. Germline loops: CDR1 LNHDA, CDR2 SQIVND (reference sequence). CDR3 sequence reads: CASSTPTGRFVITEAFF. The CDR3 bases are TGTGCCAGTAGTACCCCGACAGGGAGGTTTGTGATCACTGAAGCTTTCTTT.

The sample holds one count of this clone. The V call is TRBV5-4, the J call TRBJ1-6, with D perhaps TRBD1 (5 bases). Germline-derived CDR1 and CDR2 are SGHNT and YYREEE (reference sequence). Trimming removed 0 bases from V and 5 bases from J, with 12 bases in between. The CDR3 is made up of 16 amino acids. CDR3 sequence (DNA): TGTGCCAGCAGCTTGGGGTGGGGCTTCGATAATTCACCCCTCCACTTT. Its protein is CASSLGWGFDNSPLHF.

The chain couples TRBV29-1 to TRBJ1-1; TRBD1 matches at 8 bases. This CDR3 has 12 amino acids. V dropped 7 bases and J dropped 1; count of bases not matched to a gene: 2. Germline V CDR1 and CDR2: SQVTM, ANQGSEA. The CDR3, as DNA: TGCAGCGCCGGACAGGGGAACACTGAAGCTTTCTTT. The encoded protein is CSAGQGNTEAFF.

The chain uses TRBV5-6 and TRBJ1-1; D is uncertain. Germline V gene sequence: CDR1 SGHDT, CDR2 YYEEEE. The CDR3 consists of 13 residues. V was cut by 3 bases and J by 1 base, with 7 bases left in between. As DNA, the CDR3 is TGTGCCAGCAGCTCAAGGGAGAACACTGAAGCTTTCTTT. Its translation: CASSSRENTEAFF.

The rearrangement uses TRBV18 and TRBJ2-5, with D possibly TRBD1 on 6 matching bases. The CDR3 sequence is 14 residues long. V lost 3 bases to trimming and J lost 4 bases, with 12 bases between them. Per the germline V gene, CDR1 is KGHSH and CDR2 is LQKENI. CDR3 in DNA: TGTGCCAGCTCACCTCCACAGGGCGTAGAGACCCAGTACTTC. Translated: CASSPPQGVETQYF. Combining the CDR3 with reference TRBV18 and TRBJ2-5 gives the whole variable domain NAGVMQNPRHLVRRRGQEARLRCSPMKGHSHVYWYRQLPEEGLKFMVYLQKENIIDESGMPKERFSAEFPKEGPSILRIQQVVRGDSAAYFCASSPPQGVETQYFGPGTRLLVL.

CDR3 nucleotides: TGTGCCAGCAGCTTGGCCGGAACAGGGTCTCATCGGCTGTTTTTT. This translates into CASSLAGTGSHRLFF. This chain connects TRBV5-6 to TRBJ2-2, with a possible D match to TRBD1 (6 bases). CDR3 length: 15 amino acids. Between the trimmed V and J ends, which lost 0 bases and 13 bases, there was a span of 19 bases. The germline V gene encodes CDR1 SGHDT and CDR2 YYEEEE.